The entry that follows covers one T cell receptor (beta chain) sequence. Its antigen is not known. Researchers tagged individual cDNA molecules with unique molecular identifiers. TCRdb redid the calling of the 5' RACE reads with MiXCR, one entry per CDR3 protein. The sample has approximately 20,000 distinct CDR3 sequences; roughly 4.3% are singletons. These data belong to a study of early T cells in non-severe SARS-CoV-2 infection. Study-wide context: Unsorted whole-blood RNA was sequenced in bulk, leaving chains unpaired. Study observations and caveats: Matching with VDJdb favored anti-spike CD8 responses (missing private and CD4 specificities).

Losses at the gene ends were 5 bases for V and 6 bases for J; bases not matched to a gene: 11. The CDR3 is made up of 15 amino acids. Germline values: CDR1 SGHAT, CDR2 FQNNGV. The sequence was collected from an adult who was a healthcare worker with PCR-confirmed SARS-CoV-2 infection or an uninfected control (not recorded which). Sequencing input: whole blood. The chain has TRBV11-2 and TRBJ1-2; TRBD1 agrees at 8 bases. For the CDR3, the DNA is TGTGCCAGCAGCCTAACACGGACAGGGCTGGATGGCTACACCTTC. This translates into CASSLTRTGLDGYTF.